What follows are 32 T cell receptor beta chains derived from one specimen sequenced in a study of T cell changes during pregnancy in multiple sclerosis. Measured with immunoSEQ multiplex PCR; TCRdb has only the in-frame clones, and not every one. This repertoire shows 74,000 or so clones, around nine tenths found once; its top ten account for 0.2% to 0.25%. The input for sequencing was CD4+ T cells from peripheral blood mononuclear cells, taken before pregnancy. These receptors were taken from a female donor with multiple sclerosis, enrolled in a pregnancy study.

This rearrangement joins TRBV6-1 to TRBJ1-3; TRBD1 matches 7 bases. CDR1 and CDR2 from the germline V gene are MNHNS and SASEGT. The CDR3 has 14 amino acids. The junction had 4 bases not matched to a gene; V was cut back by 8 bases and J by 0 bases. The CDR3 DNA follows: TGTGCCAGCGCGACAGGGTTCTCTGGAAACACCATATATTTT. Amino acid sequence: CASATGFSGNTIYF.

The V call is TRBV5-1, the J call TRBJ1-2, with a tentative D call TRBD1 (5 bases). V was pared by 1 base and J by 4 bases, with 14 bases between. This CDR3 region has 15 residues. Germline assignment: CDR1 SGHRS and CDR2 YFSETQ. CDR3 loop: CASSLSGGGSYGYTF. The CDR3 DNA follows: TGCGCCAGCAGCTTGTCAGGCGGGGGGTCCTATGGCTACACCTTC.

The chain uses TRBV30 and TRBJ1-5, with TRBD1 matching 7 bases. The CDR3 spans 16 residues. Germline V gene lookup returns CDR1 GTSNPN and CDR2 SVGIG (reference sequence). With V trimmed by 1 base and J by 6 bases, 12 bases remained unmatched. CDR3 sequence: CAWSDRRGIGSQPQHF. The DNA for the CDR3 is TGTGCCTGGAGTGACCGCAGGGGGATCGGTAGTCAGCCCCAGCATTTT.

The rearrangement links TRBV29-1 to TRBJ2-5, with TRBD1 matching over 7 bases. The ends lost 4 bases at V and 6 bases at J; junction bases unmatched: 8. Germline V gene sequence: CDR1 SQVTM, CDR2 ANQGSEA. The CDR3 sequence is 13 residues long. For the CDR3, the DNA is TGCAGCGTTGGGAGGACAGGAGGAAAGACCCAGTACTTC. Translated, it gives CSVGRTGGKTQYF.

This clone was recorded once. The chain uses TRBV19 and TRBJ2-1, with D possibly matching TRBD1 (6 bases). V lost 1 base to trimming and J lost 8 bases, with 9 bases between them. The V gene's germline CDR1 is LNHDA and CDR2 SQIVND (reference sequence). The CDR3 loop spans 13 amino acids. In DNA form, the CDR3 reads TGTGCCAGTAGTATAGGGGGGCACTATGAGCAGTTCTTC. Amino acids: CASSIGGHYEQFF.

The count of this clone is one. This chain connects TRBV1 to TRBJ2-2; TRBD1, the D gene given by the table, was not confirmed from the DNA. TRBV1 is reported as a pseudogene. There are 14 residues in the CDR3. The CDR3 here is CTSTDRVNTGELFF. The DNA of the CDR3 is TGCACCAGCACCGACAGGGTAAACACCGGGGAGCTGTTTTTT.

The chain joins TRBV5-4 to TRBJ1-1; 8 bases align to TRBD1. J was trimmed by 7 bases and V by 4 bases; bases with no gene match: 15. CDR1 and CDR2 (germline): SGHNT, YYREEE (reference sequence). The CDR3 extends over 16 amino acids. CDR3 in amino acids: CASSLPAGGGGGEAFF. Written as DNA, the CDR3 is TGTGCCAGCAGCCTACCCGCAGGGGGCGGTGGTGGTGAAGCTTTCTTT. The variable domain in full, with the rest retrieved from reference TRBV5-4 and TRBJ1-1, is ETGVTQSPTHLIKTRGQQVTLRCSSQSGHNTVSWYQQALGQGPQFIFQYYREEENGRGNFPPRFSGLQFPNYSSELNVNALELDDSALYLCASSLPAGGGGGEAFFGQGTRLTVV.

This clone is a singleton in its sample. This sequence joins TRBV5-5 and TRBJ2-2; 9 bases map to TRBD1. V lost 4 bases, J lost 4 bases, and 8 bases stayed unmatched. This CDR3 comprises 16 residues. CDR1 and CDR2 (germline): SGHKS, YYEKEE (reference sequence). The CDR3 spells CASSPWGQGSTGELFF. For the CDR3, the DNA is TGTGCCAGCAGCCCCTGGGGACAGGGATCCACCGGGGAGCTGTTTTTT. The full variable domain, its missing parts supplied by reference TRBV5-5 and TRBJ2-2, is DAGVTQSPTHLIKTRGQQVTLRCSPISGHKSVSWYQQVLGQGPQFIFQYYEKEERGRGNFPDRFSARQFPNYSSELNVNALLLGDSALYLCASSPWGQGSTGELFFGEGSRLTVL.

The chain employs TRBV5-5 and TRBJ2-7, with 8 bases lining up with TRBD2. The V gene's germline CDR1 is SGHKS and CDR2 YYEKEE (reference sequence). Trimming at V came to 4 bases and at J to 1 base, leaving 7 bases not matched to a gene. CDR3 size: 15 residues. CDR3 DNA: TGTGCCAGCAGCCTAGCCGGGGGGGCTTCCTACGAGCAGTACTTC. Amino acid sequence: CASSLAGGASYEQYF.

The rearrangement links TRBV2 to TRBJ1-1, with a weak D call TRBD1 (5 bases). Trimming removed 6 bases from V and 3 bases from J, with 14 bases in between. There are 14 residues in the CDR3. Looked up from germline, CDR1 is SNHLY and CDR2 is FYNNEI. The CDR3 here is CASRKTVRDTEAFF. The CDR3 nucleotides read TGTGCCAGCAGGAAGACAGTCCGGGACACTGAAGCTTTCTTT. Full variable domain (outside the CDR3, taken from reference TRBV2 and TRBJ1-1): EPEVTQTPSHQVTQMGQEVILRCVPISNHLYFYWYRQILGQKVEFLVSFYNNEISEKSEIFDDQFSVERPDGSNFTLKIRSTKLEDSAMYFCASRKTVRDTEAFFGQGTRLTVV.

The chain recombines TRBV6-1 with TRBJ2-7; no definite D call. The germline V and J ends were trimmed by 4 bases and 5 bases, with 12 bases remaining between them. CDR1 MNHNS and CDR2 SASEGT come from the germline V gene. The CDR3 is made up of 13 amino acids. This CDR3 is CASSVGFRNEQYF. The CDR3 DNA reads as TGTGCCAGCAGTGTTGGGTTCAGGAACGAGCAGTACTTC.

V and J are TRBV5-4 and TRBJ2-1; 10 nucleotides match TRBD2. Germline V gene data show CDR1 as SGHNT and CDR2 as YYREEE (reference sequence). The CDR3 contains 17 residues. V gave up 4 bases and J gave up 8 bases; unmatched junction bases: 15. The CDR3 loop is CASSVVPGLAKMDEQFF. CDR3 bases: TGTGCCAGCAGCGTGGTACCGGGACTAGCGAAAATGGATGAGCAGTTCTTC.

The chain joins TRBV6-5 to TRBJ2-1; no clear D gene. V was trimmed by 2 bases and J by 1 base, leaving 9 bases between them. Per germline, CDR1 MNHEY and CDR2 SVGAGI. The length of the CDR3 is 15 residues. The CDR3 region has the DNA TGTGCCAGCAGTTACCGGCTACTATCCTACAATGAGCAGTTCTTC. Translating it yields CASSYRLLSYNEQFF.

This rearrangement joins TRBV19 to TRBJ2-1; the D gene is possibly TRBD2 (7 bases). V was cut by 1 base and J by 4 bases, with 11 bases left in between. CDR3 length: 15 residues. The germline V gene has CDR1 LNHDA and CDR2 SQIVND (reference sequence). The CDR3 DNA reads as TGTGCCAGTAGTATAGGCGGGGGCAGGTACAATGAGCAGTTCTTC. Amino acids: CASSIGGGRYNEQFF.

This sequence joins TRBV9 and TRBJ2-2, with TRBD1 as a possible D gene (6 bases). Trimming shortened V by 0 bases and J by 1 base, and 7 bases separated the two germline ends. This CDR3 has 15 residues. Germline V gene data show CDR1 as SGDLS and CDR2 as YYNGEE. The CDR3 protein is CASSVVGQNTGELFF. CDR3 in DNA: TGTGCCAGCAGCGTAGTGGGACAGAACACCGGGGAGCTGTTTTTT.

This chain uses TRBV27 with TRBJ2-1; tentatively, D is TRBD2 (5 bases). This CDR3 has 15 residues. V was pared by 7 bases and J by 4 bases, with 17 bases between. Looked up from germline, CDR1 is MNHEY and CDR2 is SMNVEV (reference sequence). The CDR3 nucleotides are TGTGCCAGCACCAGATCCCTCCGGACTTACAATGAGCAGTTCTTC. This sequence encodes CASTRSLRTYNEQFF.

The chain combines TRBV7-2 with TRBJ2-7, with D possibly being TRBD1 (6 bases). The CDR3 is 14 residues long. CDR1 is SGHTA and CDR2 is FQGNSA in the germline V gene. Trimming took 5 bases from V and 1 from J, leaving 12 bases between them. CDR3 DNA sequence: TGTGCCAGCAGCCATCCGGGACAATCCTACGAGCAGTACTTC. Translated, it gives CASSHPGQSYEQYF. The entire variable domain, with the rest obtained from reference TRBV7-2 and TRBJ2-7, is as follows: GAGVSQSPSNKVTEKGKDVELRCDPISGHTALYWYRQSLGQGLEFLIYFQGNSAPDKSGLPSDRFSAERTGGSVSTLTIQRTQQEDSAVYLCASSHPGQSYEQYFGPGTRLTVT.

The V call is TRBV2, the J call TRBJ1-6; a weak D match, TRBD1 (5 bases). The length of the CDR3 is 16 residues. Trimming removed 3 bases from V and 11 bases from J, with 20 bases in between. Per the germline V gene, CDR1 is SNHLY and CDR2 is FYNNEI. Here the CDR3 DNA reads TGTGCCAGCAGTGAGGTCGCGGGACTGCGTGGAACACCCCTCCACTTT. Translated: CASSEVAGLRGTPLHF.

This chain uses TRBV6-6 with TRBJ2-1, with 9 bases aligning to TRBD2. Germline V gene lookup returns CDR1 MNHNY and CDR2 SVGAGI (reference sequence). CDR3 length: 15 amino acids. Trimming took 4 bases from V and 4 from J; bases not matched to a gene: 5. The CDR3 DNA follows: TGTGCCAGCAGTTCACTAGCGGGCTCTTACAATGAGCAGTTCTTC. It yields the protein CASSSLAGSYNEQFF.

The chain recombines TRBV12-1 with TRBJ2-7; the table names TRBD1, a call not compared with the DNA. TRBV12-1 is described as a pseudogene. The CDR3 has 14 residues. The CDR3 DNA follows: TGTGCCAGCAGCCTGAGACACCGAGACTACGAGCAGTACTTC. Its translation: CASSLRHRDYEQYF.

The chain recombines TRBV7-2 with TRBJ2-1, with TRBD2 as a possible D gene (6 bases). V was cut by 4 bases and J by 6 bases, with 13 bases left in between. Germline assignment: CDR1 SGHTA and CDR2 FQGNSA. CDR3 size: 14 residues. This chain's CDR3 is CASSWTLALNEQFF. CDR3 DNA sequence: TGTGCCAGCAGCTGGACACTAGCACTCAATGAGCAGTTCTTC.

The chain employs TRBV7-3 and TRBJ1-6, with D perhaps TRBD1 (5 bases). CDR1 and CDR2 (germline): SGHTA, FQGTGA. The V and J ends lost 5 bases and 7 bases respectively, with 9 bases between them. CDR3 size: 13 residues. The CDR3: CASSVDRNSPLHF. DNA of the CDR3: TGTGCCAGCAGCGTCGACAGAAATTCACCCCTCCACTTT.

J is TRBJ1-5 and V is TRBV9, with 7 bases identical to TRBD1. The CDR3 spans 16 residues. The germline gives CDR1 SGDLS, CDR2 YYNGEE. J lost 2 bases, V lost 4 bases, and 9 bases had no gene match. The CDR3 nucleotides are TGTGCCAGCAGCCCAAGTTTCGGACAGGGCAATCAGCCCCAGCATTTT. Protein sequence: CASSPSFGQGNQPQHF.

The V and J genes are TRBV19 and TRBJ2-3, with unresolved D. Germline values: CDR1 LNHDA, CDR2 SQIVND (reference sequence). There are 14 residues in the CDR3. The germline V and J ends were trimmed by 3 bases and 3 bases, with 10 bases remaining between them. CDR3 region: CASSMSPATDTQYF. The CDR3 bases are TGTGCCAGTAGTATGAGCCCCGCGACAGATACGCAGTATTTT. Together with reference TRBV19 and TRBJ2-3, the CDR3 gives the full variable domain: DGGITQSPKYLFRKEGQNVTLSCEQNLNHDAMYWYRQDPGQGLRLIYYSQIVNDFQKGDIAEGYSVSREKKESFPLTVTSAQKNPTAFYLCASSMSPATDTQYFGPGTRLTVL.

The CDR3 DNA reads TGTGCCAGCAGCAAACAGGGGGCGAACACTGAAGCTTTCTTT. Translating it yields CASSKQGANTEAFF. The V and J genes are TRBV6-5 and TRBJ1-1, with 9 bases aligning to TRBD1. V lost 6 bases, J lost 1 base, and 3 bases stayed unmatched. Germline V gene data show CDR1 as MNHEY and CDR2 as SVGAGI. The CDR3 sequence is 14 residues long.

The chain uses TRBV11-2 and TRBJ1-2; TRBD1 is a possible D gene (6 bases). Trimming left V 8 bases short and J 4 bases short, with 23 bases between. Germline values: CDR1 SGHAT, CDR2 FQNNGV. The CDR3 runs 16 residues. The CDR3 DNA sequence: TGTGCCAGCCAGCAGTTGGGGAGGGGGTCATCCTATGGCTACACCTTC. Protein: CASQQLGRGSSYGYTF.

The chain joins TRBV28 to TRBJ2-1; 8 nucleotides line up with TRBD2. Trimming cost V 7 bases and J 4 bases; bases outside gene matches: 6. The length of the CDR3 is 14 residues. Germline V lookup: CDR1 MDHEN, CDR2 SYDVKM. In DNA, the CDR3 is TGTGCCAGCACTCTAGCGGGCCATTACAATGAGCAGTTCTTC. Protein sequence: CASTLAGHYNEQFF.

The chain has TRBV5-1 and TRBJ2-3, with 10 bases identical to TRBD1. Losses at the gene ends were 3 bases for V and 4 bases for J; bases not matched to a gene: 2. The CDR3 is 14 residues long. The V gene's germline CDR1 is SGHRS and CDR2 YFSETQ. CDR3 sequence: CASSSGQGADTQYF. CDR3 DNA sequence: TGCGCCAGCAGCTCAGGACAGGGGGCAGATACGCAGTATTTT.

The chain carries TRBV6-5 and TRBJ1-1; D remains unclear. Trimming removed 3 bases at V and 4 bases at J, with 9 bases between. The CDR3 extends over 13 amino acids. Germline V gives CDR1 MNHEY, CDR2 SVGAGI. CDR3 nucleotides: TGTGCCAGCAGTTATAGCCCGAGCACTGAAGCTTTCTTT. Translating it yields CASSYSPSTEAFF.

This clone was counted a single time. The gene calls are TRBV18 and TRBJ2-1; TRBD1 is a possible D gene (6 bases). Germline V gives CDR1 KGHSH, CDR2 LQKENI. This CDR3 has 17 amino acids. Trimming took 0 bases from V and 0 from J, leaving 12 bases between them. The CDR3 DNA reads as TGTGCCAGCTCACCACCGAAAGGACAGAGCTCCTACAATGAGCAGTTCTTC. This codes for CASSPPKGQSSYNEQFF.

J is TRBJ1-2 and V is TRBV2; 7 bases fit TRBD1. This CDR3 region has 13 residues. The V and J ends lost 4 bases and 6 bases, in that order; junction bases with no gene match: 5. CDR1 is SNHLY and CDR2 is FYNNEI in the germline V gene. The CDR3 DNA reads TGTGCCAGCAGTGTGAGACAGGGAGATGGCTACACCTTC. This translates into CASSVRQGDGYTF.

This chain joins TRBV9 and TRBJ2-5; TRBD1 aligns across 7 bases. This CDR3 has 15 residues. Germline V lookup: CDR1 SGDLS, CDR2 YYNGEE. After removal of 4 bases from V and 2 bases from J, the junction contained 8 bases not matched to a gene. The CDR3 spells CASSTRTGPQETQYF. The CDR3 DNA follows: TGTGCCAGCAGCACCCGGACAGGACCTCAAGAGACCCAGTACTTC.